Listed here is a single T cell receptor (beta chain). Here immunoSEQ multiplex PCR was the method, and the copy in TCRdb shows in-frame clones only, minus some. The sample has tens of thousands of clones; around 89% are singletons. The data derive from a study of PD-1 blockade in classical Hodgkin lymphoma. Germline-derived CDR1 and CDR2 are MGHRA and YSYEKL. Trimming cost V 2 bases and J 3 bases, with 11 bases left between them. CDR3 length equals 14 residues. No patient escaped relapse after autologous stem cell transplantation, and brentuximab vedotin exposure varied. Sample: peripheral blood mononuclear cells (PBMCs), taken at baseline. The chain couples TRBV4-1 to TRBJ2-7, with D unresolved. This receptor was identified in a human donor with classical Hodgkin lymphoma. CDR3 residues: CASSQILEVYEQYF. CDR3 nucleotide sequence: TGCGCCAGCAGCCAAATCCTTGAGGTCTACGAGCAGTACTTC.